This T cell receptor (beta chain) was obtained from a study of T cell repertoires in cytomegalovirus infection. Study background: An indication of both CMV infection and matching HLA type came from public TCR beta signatures.

The CDR3 is made up of 15 amino acids. In germline, CDR1 is KGHSH, CDR2 LQKENI. Trimming removed 3 bases from V and 3 bases from J, with 14 bases in between. TCRdb passed the reads through MiXCR, listing each CDR3 protein once. The sample holds about half a million distinct CDR3 sequences; about 42% are singletons and the top ten take just under 45%. About this clonotype itself: What it recognizes is unknown.

Notes on the study in general: Cumulative frequency of public TCR beta families picked out carriers of CMV plus the relevant HLA. Within the response measured ex vivo, HLA-C-restricted CMV-specific TCR beta clonotypes were dominant.

The input for sequencing was cultured PBMCs, taken from culture after CMV antigen stimulation. This TCR was sampled from a human donor in good health (CMV status not recorded). Some clones in this sample may be carry-over from other donors' samples. The chain is built from TRBV18 and TRBJ2-5; no clear D. This chain's CDR3 is CASSPSPQSEETQYF. In DNA, the CDR3 is TGTGCCAGCTCACCGTCCCCCCAATCCGAAGAGACCCAGTACTTC.